The entry below describes one T cell receptor beta chain. It has no known antigen specificity. Base qualities are not recorded, but no much larger clone differs from it by a single base. These data originate in a study of blood T cell repertoires in COVID-19 (TCRdb year 2020). About the full investigation: Samples from collaborators originated in the United States, Italy and Spain and spanned both the acute and convalescent phases of COVID-19. The prospective study material was composed of cDNA or gDNA derived from T cells, B-cell-depleted T cells, or PBMCs. Deeply sampled blood TCRbeta repertoires from subjects exposed to, actively infected with, or recovered from COVID-19 were included in the dataset. The repertoires were released in a freely available public database meant as a resource for research on the immune response to SARS-CoV-2. The samples were drawn from two sources: the first 160 participants of the ongoing ImmuneRACE study, and 1,000 to 1,500 subjects contributed by 6 global collaborators. The sample metadata nearly always contained a de-identified subject ID, COVID-19 status, age in years and sex. Where available, HLA class I and class II types were taken from metadata supplied by the sample provider and were not determined by assay-based typing.

Whole blood was collected in K2EDTA tubes by collaborating institutions according to the institutions' own protocols. For TCRbeta analysis, collaborator samples were shipped as frozen whole blood, as isolated PBMCs, or as DNA extracted from either sample type. TCRbeta CDR3 regions were amplified from genomic DNA using the immunoSEQ Assay, a bias-controlled multiplex PCR. The original methods were these. The number of nucleated cells in each sample was estimated from the amplification of reference gene primers within the assay. To quantify the absolute abundance of each unique TCRbeta CDR3 rearrangement, sequence reads were collapsed and filtered. For each sample, productive Simpson clonality was calculated by taking the square root of Simpson's diversity index across productive rearrangements. TCRdb carries this immuneACCESS record with in-frame sequences only. Its versions omit some clonotypes, under half of them owing to an unresolved V gene in the studies checked, with the rest unexplained. Clonal size and the V and J genes are those of that table, whereas D and trimming came from the DNA. Here the sample has approximately 220,000 clones; more than 75% occur a single time. The ten largest clonotypes hold about 4.5% of the sample.

V is reduced by 3 bases and J by 8 bases, leaving a spacing of 19 bases between them. Taken from the germline V gene (reference sequence), the CDR1 and CDR2 loops are DFQATT and SNEGSKA. CDR3 length: 14 amino acids, cysteine to phenylalanine. The retained sequence is limited to the CDR3, 42 bases, with the frame set at the first base. On the study overall, not on this receptor specifically: How much clinical and demographic metadata was included differed by source and by participant, and the metadata was provided uncurated.

The sequencing input was peripheral blood. This clonotype was sampled from a man aged 50 to 60 with acute or convalescent COVID-19. In this chain, TRBV20-1 is recombined with TRBJ1-2; a tentative D call is TRBD1 (6 bases match). Read as DNA, the sequence is TGCAGTGCTAGTCGTCAGGGGACGGGTGGCGGCTACACCTTC. This is translated as CSASRQGTGGGYTF.